The T cell receptor (beta chain) described here comes from a study of STAT5B mutations in CD4+ large granular lymphocyte leukemia. General observations from the study: Data were not HLA-matched across samples. 8/27 top patient clones versus 2/35 control clones were TRBV06-family.

This was a survey-level run. Per the original data handling: The detection floor for productive clonotype frequency was 2.59 x 10-5. Profiling relied on immunoSEQ multiplex PCR, and the TCRdb table lists in-frame clones only, not all of them. The DNA gave D and trimming, while V, J and clone size come from that table. The sample comprises approximately 27,000 clones, roughly 79% of which are singletons, and less than 0.4% rests with the top ten. CDR3 length: 16 amino acids. Per germline, CDR1 LNHDA and CDR2 SQIVND (reference sequence). The V gene lost 7 bases and the J gene lost 4 bases, with 20 bases spanning the gap. With regard to this clone: The antigen remains unidentified.

The chain couples TRBV19 to TRBJ2-4; the D is unclear. Specimen: CD4+ T cells from blood buffy coats. The TCR was taken from a human donor in good health. The CDR3 region has the DNA TGTGCCAGTACCCCAAGTAGGGCGTTGCAGAAAAACATTCAGTACTTC. The encoded protein is CASTPSRALQKNIQYF.